The rows below give T cell receptor beta chains drawn from one sample of a study of lymphopenia after photon versus proton radiotherapy. Produced via immunoSEQ multiplex PCR; TCRdb's table is partial and in-frame only. Counted here are about 33,000 clones, about 90% occurring once; the ten biggest clones make up approximately 7.3%. The input for sequencing was peripheral blood, taken from a patient treated with photon-based radiotherapy. The receptors shown here come from a woman aged 45 to 65 with pancreatic cancer. Each CDR3 is given with its conserved first and last residue. D genes are given only for firm matches. The size of a clone is reported for some rows only, either as once, few or many, or as a class for expanded clones.

V,size,J,D,DNA,CDR3
TRBV7-3,NA,TRBJ2-3,NA,TGTGCCAGCAGCCAGGGACCCCCAGGGACAGATACGCAGTATTTT,CASSQGPPGTDTQYF
TRBV19,NA,TRBJ2-2,NA,TGTGCCAGTAGGAAACCAGGGGCGGACACCGGGGAGCTGTTTTTT,CASRKPGADTGELFF
TRBV5-6,NA,TRBJ2-5,TRBD2,TGTGCCAGCAGCTTAGGGACTAGCGGGAGAGAGACCCAGTACTTC,CASSLGTSGRETQYF
TRBV28,NA,TRBJ1-2,TRBD1,TGTGCCAGCGCCGCGACAGGGGCATCTAACTATGGCTACACCTTC,CASAATGASNYGYTF
TRBV29-1,NA,TRBJ2-3,TRBD2,TGCAGCGTTGGGGACCTAGCGGGAGAGCCAGATACGCAGTATTTT,CSVGDLAGEPDTQYF
TRBV6-1,once,TRBJ1-5,NA,TGTGCCAGCAATCTATATCAGGGGAATCAGCCCCAGCATTTT,CASNLYQGNQPQHF
TRBV9,once,TRBJ1-2,TRBD1,TGTGCCAGCAGCGTAAGGGAAGAGACAGGGGGCGACTATGGCTACACCTTC,CASSVREETGGDYGYTF
TRBV18,once,TRBJ1-2,TRBD1,TGTGCCAGCTCTCCAGGGGGAAACCTTAACTATGGCTACACCTTC,CASSPGGNLNYGYTF
TRBV15,NA,TRBJ2-7,NA,TGTGCCACCAGCGGGAGGACTGGCCCTTACGAGCAGTACTTC,CATSGRTGPYEQYF
TRBV10-1,NA,TRBJ2-1,NA,TGCGCCAGCAGTGAAGGGAGGAGCAACAATGAGCAGTTCTTC,CASSEGRSNNEQFF
TRBV7-3,NA,TRBJ2-1,NA,TGTGCCAGCAGCTTAACTCCATCAGTGGATGAGCAGTTCTTC,CASSLTPSVDEQFF
TRBV9,NA,TRBJ1-3,NA,TGTGCCAGCAGCGTTGACGACCCTGGAAACACCATATATTTT,CASSVDDPGNTIYF
TRBV7-8,NA,TRBJ2-5,NA,TGTGCCAGCAGCTCGAAGGAACAAGAGACCCAGTACTTC,CASSSKEQETQYF
TRBV27,NA,TRBJ1-2,NA,TGTGCCAGCAGTTCTCCGGGACTGGGGCATGGCTACACCTTC,CASSSPGLGHGYTF
TRBV11-1,NA,TRBJ2-7,NA,TGTGCCAGCAGCTTAGTCTCCTACGAGCAGTACTTC,CASSLVSYEQYF
TRBV7-6,NA,TRBJ1-5,NA,TGTGCCAGCAGCCCGTATCGGGGTGGGGATCAGCCCCAGCATTTT,CASSPYRGGDQPQHF
TRBV4-2,NA,TRBJ2-3,NA,TGTGCCAGCAGCCAAGACCCTAGGGGAACAGATACGCAGTATTTT,CASSQDPRGTDTQYF
TRBV7-9,NA,TRBJ1-1,TRBD1,TGTGCCAGCAGCGGAACAGGGGTTGCCACTGAAGCTTTCTTT,CASSGTGVATEAFF
TRBV28,NA,TRBJ2-1,TRBD2,TGTGCCAGCAGTCCCGGGGGGGGCCGAAATGAGCAGTTCTTC,CASSPGGGRNEQFF
TRBV5-8,once,TRBJ2-5,NA,TGTGCCAGCAGCCGAGAGATGCAAGAGACCCAGTACTTC,CASSREMQETQYF
TRBV27,NA,TRBJ2-5,NA,TGTGCCAGCAGTTTATCCAGGGGAAGGGAAGAGACCCAGTACTTC,CASSLSRGREETQYF
TRBV7-8,NA,TRBJ1-5,NA,TGTGCCAGCAGCTTAGTTTCCCGGGGCAATCAGCCCCAGCATTTT,CASSLVSRGNQPQHF
TRBV4-3,NA,TRBJ2-1,NA,TGCGCCAGCAGCCGAAATCGACTTGAGCAGTTCTTC,CASSRNRLEQFF
TRBV6-5,NA,TRBJ2-1,NA,TGTGCCAGCAGTTACACGGCGGACGGCTACAATGAGCAGTTCTTC,CASSYTADGYNEQFF